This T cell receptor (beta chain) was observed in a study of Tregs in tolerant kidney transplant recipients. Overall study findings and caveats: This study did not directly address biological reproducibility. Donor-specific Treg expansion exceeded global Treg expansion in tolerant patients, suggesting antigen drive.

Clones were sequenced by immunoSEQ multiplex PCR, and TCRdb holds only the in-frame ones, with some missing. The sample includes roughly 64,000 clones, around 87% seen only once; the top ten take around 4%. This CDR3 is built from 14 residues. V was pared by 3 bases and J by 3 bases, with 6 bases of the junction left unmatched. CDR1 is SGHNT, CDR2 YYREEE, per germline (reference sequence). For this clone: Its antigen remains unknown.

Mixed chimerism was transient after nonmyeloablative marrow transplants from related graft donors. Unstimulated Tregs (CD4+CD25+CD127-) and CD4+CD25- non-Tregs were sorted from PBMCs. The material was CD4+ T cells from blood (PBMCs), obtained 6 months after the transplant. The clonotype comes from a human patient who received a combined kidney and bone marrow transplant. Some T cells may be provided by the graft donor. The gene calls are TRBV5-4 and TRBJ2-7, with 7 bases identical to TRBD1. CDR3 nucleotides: TGTGCCAGCAGCTCGCCGGGACAGTTCTACGAGCAGTACTTC. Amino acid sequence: CASSSPGQFYEQYF.